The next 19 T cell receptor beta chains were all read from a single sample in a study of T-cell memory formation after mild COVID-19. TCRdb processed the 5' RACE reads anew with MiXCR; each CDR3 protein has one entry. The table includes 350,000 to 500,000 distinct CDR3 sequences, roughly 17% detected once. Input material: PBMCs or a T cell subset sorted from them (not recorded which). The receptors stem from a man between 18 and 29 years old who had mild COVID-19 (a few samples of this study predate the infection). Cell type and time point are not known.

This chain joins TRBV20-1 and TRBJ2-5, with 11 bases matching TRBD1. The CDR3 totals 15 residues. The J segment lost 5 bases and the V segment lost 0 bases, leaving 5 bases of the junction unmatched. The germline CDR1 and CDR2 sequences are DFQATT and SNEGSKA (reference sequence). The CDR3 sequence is CSARDRTGGRETQYF. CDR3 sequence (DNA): TGCAGTGCTAGAGATCGGACAGGGGGCCGTGAGACCCAGTACTTC.

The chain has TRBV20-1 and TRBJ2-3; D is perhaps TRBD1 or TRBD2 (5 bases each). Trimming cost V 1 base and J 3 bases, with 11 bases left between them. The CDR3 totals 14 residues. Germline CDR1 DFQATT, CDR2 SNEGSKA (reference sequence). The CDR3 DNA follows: TGCAGTGCTAGAGCCGAGTGGGGGACAGATACGCAGTATTTT. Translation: CSARAEWGTDTQYF.

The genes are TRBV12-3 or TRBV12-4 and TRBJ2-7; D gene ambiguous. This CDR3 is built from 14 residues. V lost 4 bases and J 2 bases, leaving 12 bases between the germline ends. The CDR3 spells CASSYWQEPYEQYF. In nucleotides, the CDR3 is TGTGCCAGCAGTTATTGGCAGGAGCCCTACGAGCAGTACTTC.

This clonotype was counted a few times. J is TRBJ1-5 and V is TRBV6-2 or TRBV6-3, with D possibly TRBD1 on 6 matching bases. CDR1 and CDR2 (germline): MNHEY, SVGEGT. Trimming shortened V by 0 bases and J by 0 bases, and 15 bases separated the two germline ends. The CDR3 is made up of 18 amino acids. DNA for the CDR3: TGTGCCAGCAGTTACTCGAGACCGGACAGCGTTAGCAATCAGCCCCAGCATTTT. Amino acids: CASSYSRPDSVSNQPQHF.

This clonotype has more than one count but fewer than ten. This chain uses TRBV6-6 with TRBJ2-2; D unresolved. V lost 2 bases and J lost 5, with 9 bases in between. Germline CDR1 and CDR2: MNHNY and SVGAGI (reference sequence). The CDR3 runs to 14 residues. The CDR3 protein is CASSYPVGTGELFF. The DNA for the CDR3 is TGTGCCAGCAGTTACCCCGTTGGGACCGGGGAGCTGTTTTTT.

The CDR3 reads CASSLQGAIEKLFF. CDR3 DNA sequence: TGTGCCAGCAGCCTACAGGGGGCGATTGAAAAACTGTTTTTT. The chain has TRBV5-4 and TRBJ1-4, with 9 positions matching TRBD1. The CDR3 runs to 14 residues. V was clipped by 4 bases and J by 7 bases; unmatched bases: 5. Germline values: CDR1 SGHNT, CDR2 YYREEE (reference sequence).

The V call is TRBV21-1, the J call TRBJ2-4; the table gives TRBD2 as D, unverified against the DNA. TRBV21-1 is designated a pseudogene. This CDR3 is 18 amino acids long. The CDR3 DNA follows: TGTGCCAGCAGCAAAGTAGTGAGCTTAGCGTTAGCCAAAAACATTCAGTACTTC. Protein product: CASSKVVSLALAKNIQYF.

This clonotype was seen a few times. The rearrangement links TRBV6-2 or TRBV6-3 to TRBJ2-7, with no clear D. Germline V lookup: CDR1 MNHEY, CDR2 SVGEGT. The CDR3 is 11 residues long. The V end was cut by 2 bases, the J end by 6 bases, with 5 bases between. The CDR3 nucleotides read TGTGCCAGCAGTTACGCAGGCGAGCAGTACTTC. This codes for CASSYAGEQYF.

The CDR3 DNA is TGCGCCAGCAGCAAGGGACAGCGTCGTTCAGATACGCAGTATTTT. This translates into CASSKGQRRSDTQYF. V gene TRBV5-1 combines with J gene TRBJ2-3; 7 bases line up with TRBD1. Germline CDR1 and CDR2: SGHRS and YFSETQ. Trimming cost V 4 bases and J 4 bases; bases outside gene matches: 9. The CDR3 runs 15 residues.

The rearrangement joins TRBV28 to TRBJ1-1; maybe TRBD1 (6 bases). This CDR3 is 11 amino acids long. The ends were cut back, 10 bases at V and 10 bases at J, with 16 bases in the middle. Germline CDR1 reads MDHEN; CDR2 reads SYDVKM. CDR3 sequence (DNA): TGTGCCATCAGGGGCCGTTGGGGAGCTTTCTTT. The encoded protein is CAIRGRWGAFF.

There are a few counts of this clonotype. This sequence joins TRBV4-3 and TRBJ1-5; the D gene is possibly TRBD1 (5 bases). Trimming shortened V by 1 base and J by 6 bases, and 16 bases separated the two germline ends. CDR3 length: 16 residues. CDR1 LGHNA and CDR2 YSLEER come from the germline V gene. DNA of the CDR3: TGCGCCAGCAGCCAAGGGGCCTCGGGGCAGGGTCAGCCCCAGCATTTT. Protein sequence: CASSQGASGQGQPQHF.

The CDR3 loop reads CASSVVEETQYF. CDR3 DNA: TGTGCCAGCAGTGTTGTGGAAGAGACCCAGTACTTC. The chain combines TRBV2 with TRBJ2-5; D uncertain. This CDR3 is built from 12 residues. Trimming pared 4 bases from V and 3 bases from J, leaving 6 bases between. CDR1 SNHLY and CDR2 FYNNEI come from the germline V gene.

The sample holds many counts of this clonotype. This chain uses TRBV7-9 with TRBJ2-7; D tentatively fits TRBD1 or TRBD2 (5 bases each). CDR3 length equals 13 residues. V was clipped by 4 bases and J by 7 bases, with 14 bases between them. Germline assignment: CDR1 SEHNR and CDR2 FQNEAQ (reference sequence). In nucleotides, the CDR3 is TGTGCCAGCAGCTCGGGACGGAGCCTTGAGCAGTACTTC. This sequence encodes CASSSGRSLEQYF.

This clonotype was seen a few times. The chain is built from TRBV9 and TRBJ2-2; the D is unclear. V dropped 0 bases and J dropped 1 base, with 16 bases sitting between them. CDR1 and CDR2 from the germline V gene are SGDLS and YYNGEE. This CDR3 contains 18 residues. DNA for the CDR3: TGTGCCAGCAGCGTAGCTGACTGGGAACTGGTGAACACCGGGGAGCTGTTTTTT. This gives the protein CASSVADWELVNTGELFF.

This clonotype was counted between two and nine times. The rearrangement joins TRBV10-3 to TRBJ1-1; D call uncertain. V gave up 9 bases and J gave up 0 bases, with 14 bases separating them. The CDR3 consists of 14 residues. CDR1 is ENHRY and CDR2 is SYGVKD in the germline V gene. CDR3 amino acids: CAITDGLMNTEAFF. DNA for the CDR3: TGTGCCATAACGGACGGATTGATGAACACTGAAGCTTTCTTT.

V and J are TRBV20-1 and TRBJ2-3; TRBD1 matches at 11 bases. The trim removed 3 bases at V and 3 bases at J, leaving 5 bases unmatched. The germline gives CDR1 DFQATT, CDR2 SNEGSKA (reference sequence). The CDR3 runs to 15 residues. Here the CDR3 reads CSASTGTGGTDTQYF. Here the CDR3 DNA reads TGCAGTGCTAGTACCGGGACAGGGGGAACAGATACGCAGTATTTT.

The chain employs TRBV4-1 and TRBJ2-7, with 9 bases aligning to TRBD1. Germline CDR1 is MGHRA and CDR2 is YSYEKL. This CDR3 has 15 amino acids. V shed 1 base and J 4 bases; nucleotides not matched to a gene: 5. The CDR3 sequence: CASSQGLTGGYEQYF. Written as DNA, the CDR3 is TGCGCCAGCAGCCAAGGCTTGACAGGGGGATACGAGCAGTACTTC.

This chain's CDR3 is CASKGTGTYEQYV. The CDR3, as DNA: TGTGCCAGCAAGGGCACAGGCACCTACGAGCAGTACGTC. The chain carries TRBV6-2 or TRBV6-3 and TRBJ2-7; TRBD1 might be the D (5 bases). The germline CDR1 and CDR2 sequences are MNHEY and SVGEGT. The CDR3 contains 13 residues. V lost 7 bases to trimming and J lost 2 bases, with 12 bases between them.

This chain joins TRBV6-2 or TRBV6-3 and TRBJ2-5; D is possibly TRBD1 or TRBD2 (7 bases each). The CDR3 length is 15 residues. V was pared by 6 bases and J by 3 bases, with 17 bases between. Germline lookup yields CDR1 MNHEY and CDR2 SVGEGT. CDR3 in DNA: TGTGCCAGCAGGGGAGGGGGCGCTGGGGAAGAGACCCAGTACTTC. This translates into CASRGGGAGEETQYF.